Given below is one T cell receptor beta chain in context. In the original analysis: Amplification with reference gene primers provided the estimates of nucleated cell counts. Clones were read by immunoSEQ multiplex PCR, and TCRdb kept only the in-frame ones, dropping some. Clone size and V and J calls were adopted from that table, with D and trimming inferred from the DNA. The sample carries 300,000 to 400,000 clones, approximately 88% recorded once. The data belong to a study of blood T cell repertoires in COVID-19. Study overall: PBMCs, B-cell-depleted T cells, or T cells were the source of the cDNA or gDNA that made up the material.

Recruits, aged about 18 to 95 years, lived in about two dozen US areas. Assignments of participants to cohorts depended upon their own reported clinical history. After removal of 4 bases from V and 5 bases from J, the junction contained 15 bases not matched to a gene. CDR1 SGHDT and CDR2 YYEEEE come from the germline V gene. The CDR3 is made up of 16 amino acids. The gene calls are TRBV5-6 and TRBJ2-7; 7 bases align to TRBD2. The sequencing input was PBMCs or T cells enriched from blood (not recorded which). This receptor was obtained from a man aged 55-75 years who had recovered from COVID-19. The CDR3 loop reads CASSPLGRPLINEQYF. The CDR3 bases are TGTGCCAGCAGCCCGCTCGGGAGGCCCTTGATAAACGAGCAGTACTTC.